These 28 T cell receptor delta chains were all obtained from the same sample, sequenced in a study of γδ T cells in repeated Plasmodium falciparum infection. TCRdb reanalysed the multiplex PCR reads via CATT. The table lists roughly 86,000 delta-chain clones, approximately 1.5% of them singletons. Bulk repertoires came from Vgamma9/Vdelta2+ or Vdelta2-negative gammadelta T cells flow-sorted from PBMC. Sample: gamma-delta T cells from blood. The source is a pool of human donors (malaria-infected and uninfected, not separated).

Points on this clone: The protein that TCRdb holds for this DNA derives from a much larger clone and differs from the translated DNA at residue 8, which likely indicates a read error; the protein shown here is translated from the DNA. The chain is built from TRDV1 and TRDJ1; no clear D. With 6 bases removed from V and 3 bases from J, the gap between germline ends came to 20 bases. Germline V lookup: CDR1 TSWWSYY, CDR2 QGS. CDR3 length: 16 amino acids. CDR3 bases: TGTGCTCTTGGCCTTACCGGGAGATCTACACCCGATAAACTCATCTTT. It translates to CALGLTGRSTPDKLIF.

Only a few counts were recorded for this clone. One base separates it from a far larger clone, so it is likely a read error. Within the sample, other DNA sequences also encode this same CDR3. The chain is built from TRDV2 and TRDJ1; 11 bases are shared with TRDD3. Assignment of the J gene here rests on matching the DNA to germline, because TCRdb gives none. The CDR3 extends over 17 amino acids. V lost 7 bases to trimming and J lost 3 bases; unmatched junction nucleotides: 15. Germline lookup yields CDR1 GEAIGNYY and CDR2 EKD. CDR3 sequence (DNA): TGTGCCTGCGACTTGTATGCTGGGGGATACACCCCCGATAAACTCATCTTT. It is translated as CACDLYAGGYTPDKLIF.

This clone was counted ten times or more. A read error likely explains why the TCRdb protein, taken from a much larger clone, differs from this DNA's translation at residue 12; the protein shown is translated from the DNA. The chain links TRDV2 to TRDJ1; D perhaps matches TRDD3 (6 bases). The CDR3 is 18 amino acids. V was cut by 0 bases and J by 1 base, with 20 bases left in between. Per the germline V gene, CDR1 is GEAIGNYY and CDR2 is EKD. The CDR3 DNA reads TGTGCCTGTGACACCGTAAGTCAAGGGGGAAAGTGCACCGATAAACTCATCTTT. Protein: CACDTVSQGGKCTDKLIF.

This clone was seen ten or more times. The mismatch at residue 8 between this DNA's translation and the TCRdb protein of a much larger clone likely reflects a read error; the protein shown is translated from the DNA. The gene calls are TRDV1 and TRDJ1, with 10 bases aligning to TRDD3. The CDR3 totals 20 residues. Looked up from germline, CDR1 is TSWWSYY and CDR2 is QGS. The junction had 13 bases not matched to a gene; V was cut back by 0 bases and J by 0 bases. CDR3 bases: TGTGCTCTTGGGGAACTTGGAAAATGGGGGATACTTAGGTACACCGATAAACTCATCTTT. Its translation is CALGELGKWGILRYTDKLIF.

This clone was seen a handful of times. A far larger clone is off by one base, so a read error is likely. Other DNA sequences of this sample code for an identical CDR3. Here the V gene is TRAV38-2/DV8, but the J gene went uncalled; the table's D gene call, TRDD3, was not cross checked with the DNA. The CDR3 sequence is 19 residues long. Germline-derived CDR1 and CDR2 are TSESDYY and QEAYKQQN. CDR3 sequence reads: CAYSVFAPGRGTSTDKLIF. In nucleotides, the CDR3 is TGTGCTTATAGCGTCTTCGCCCCTGGCAGGGGGACCAGCACCGATAAACTCATCTTC.

A note on this clone: The translation of this DNA and the TCRdb protein of a much larger clone differ at residue 7, probably owing to a read error; the protein shown here is translated from the DNA. The rearrangement joins TRDV3 to TRDJ4; the match to TRDD3 covers 7 bases. J was trimmed by 5 bases and V by 0 bases; bases with no gene match: 15. This CDR3 comprises 15 residues. In germline, CDR1 is TVYSNPD, CDR2 GDNSRS (reference sequence). The DNA of the CDR3 is TGTGCCTTTAGTCCAGGCTGTGGGATACTGAGGCCCCTGATCTTT. Amino acids: CAFSPGCGILRPLIF.

To note about this clone: It differs at one base from a far larger clone, so likely a read error. In the same sample, other DNA sequences code for this CDR3. This chain uses TRDV1 with TRDJ1, with TRDD3 matching 10 bases. The J gene comes from matching the DNA to germline here; TCRdb lacks it. The CDR3 is 20 residues long. The germline CDR1 and CDR2 sequences are TSWWSYY and QGS. With 2 bases clipped from V and 8 bases from J, the junction kept 23 bases outside the gene matches. This CDR3 reads CALGETLRPPYWGMRNKLIF. The CDR3 DNA reads as TGTGCTCTTGGGGAAACGCTACGTCCACCTTACTGGGGGATGAGGAACAAACTCATCTTT.

In the case of this clone: TCRdb's entry gives the protein of a much larger clone, which mismatches this DNA's translation at residue 13, likely from a read error; the protein reported here is translated from the DNA. The chain recombines TRDV3 with TRDJ1; 8 bases are shared with TRDD3. Germline values: CDR1 TVYSNPD, CDR2 GDNSRS (reference sequence). CDR3 size: 20 residues. Trimming removed 4 bases from V and 0 bases from J; junction bases left unmatched: 25. DNA for the CDR3: TGTGCCTCCTTTGGTCCCGATAGTACTGGGGGGGGACTCTACACCGATAAACTCATCTTT. Translating gives CASFGPDSTGGGLYTDKLIF.

The table lists this clone with many counts. Other nucleotide sequences in the sample specify the same CDR3. The chain joins TRDV3 to TRDJ1, with a tentative D call TRDD3 (5 bases). The ends were cut back, 5 bases at V and 1 base at J, with 32 bases in the middle. CDR1 TVYSNPD and CDR2 GDNSRS come from the germline V gene (reference sequence). The CDR3 is made up of 19 amino acids. CDR3 protein: CAIRAHSELCESATDKLIF. CDR3 DNA: TGTGCCATACGTGCTCATTCTGAATTGTGCGAAAGTGCCACCGATAAACTCATCTTT.

This clone was seen a few times. TCRdb pairs this DNA with a much larger clone's protein that differs at residue 3, likely a read error; the protein shown was translated from the DNA. This sequence joins TRDV2 and TRDJ3; TRDD3 matches at 9 bases. The J gene, left out of TCRdb, was set here by checking the DNA against germline. The length of the CDR3 is 21 residues. Germline CDR1 GEAIGNYY, CDR2 EKD. The CDR3 nucleotides are TGTGCCCGTGACTCCCGCCTGTACTGGGGGACTCTATCCTGGGACACCCGACAGATGTTTTTC. Encoded protein: CARDSRLYWGTLSWDTRQMFF.

This clone turned up a few times. Translating this DNA gives a protein that differs at residue 13 from the TCRdb one, which belongs to a much larger clone; a read error is likely, and the protein shown is this translation. The J gene is TRDJ1, the V gene TRDV2, with 10 bases aligning to TRDD3. Germline matching of the DNA provided the J gene here, since TCRdb leaves it blank. The germline V gene has CDR1 GEAIGNYY and CDR2 EKD. CDR3 size: 16 residues. CDR3 loop: CACDVWGIGWADELIF. The CDR3 coding sequence is TGTGCCTGTGACGTCTGGGGGATAGGGTGGGCCGATGAACTCATCTTT.

Concerning this clone: Given a far larger clone just one base away, this is likely a sequencing read error. This CDR3 is also generated by other DNA sequences in the sample. This sequence joins TRDV1 and TRDJ1; weak D call: TRDD3 (5 bases). Trimming shortened V by 0 bases and J by 0 bases, and 20 bases separated the two germline ends. Per germline, CDR1 TSWWSYY and CDR2 QGS. The CDR3 covers 19 residues. CDR3 sequence: CALGELLGLPGKYTDKLIF. The CDR3 nucleotides are TGTGCTCTTGGGGAACTACTCGGACTCCCTGGGAAGTACACCGATAAACTCATCTTT.

This clone was recorded at least ten times. J is TRDJ1 and V is TRDV1, with TRDD3 matching 13 bases. TCRdb lists no J gene, so it was determined here by aligning the DNA to germline. Germline V lookup: CDR1 TSWWSYY, CDR2 QGS. Germline trimming cut 0 bases from V and 2 bases from J; bases unmatched to any gene: 18. The CDR3 has 22 amino acids. The CDR3 bases are TGTGCTCTTGGGGAACTCTCCTTCCTCCCGTACTGGGGGATACGTCGTACCGATAAACTCATCTTT. This codes for CALGELSFLPYWGIRRTDKLIF.

In this sample, this clone turned up a few times. Since a far larger clone is one base different, this is likely a read error. At the DNA level, this CDR3 is encoded by other sequences in the same sample as well. The rearrangement joins TRDV2 to TRDJ1; a possible D gene is TRDD3 (6 bases). The J gene was not available in TCRdb and was assigned here by matching the DNA to germline segments. CDR3 length equals 21 residues. Per the germline V gene, CDR1 is GEAIGNYY and CDR2 is EKD. The CDR3, as DNA: TGCGCCTGTGACACCGTTTTCGGCTTAAAACCTGGGGACCCGTCCACCGATAAACTCATCTTT. Amino acid sequence: CACDTVFGLKPGDPSTDKLIF.

This clone came up a few times. One base separates it from a far larger clone, so it is likely a read error. Other DNA sequences in this specimen translate into the identical CDR3. This sequence joins TRDV2 and TRDJ1; D gene uncertain. The J gene, absent from TCRdb, was called here by matching the DNA to germline. V was clipped by 3 bases and J by 8 bases, with 21 bases between them. The CDR3 is 15 residues long. Germline V CDR1 and CDR2: GEAIGNYY, EKD. CDR3 amino acids: CACDPLQRPHGKLIF. As DNA, the CDR3 is TGTGCCTGTGACCCCTTACAACGTCCGCACGGCAAACTCATCTTT.

With respect to this clone: TCRdb lists the protein of a much larger clone for this DNA, which differs at residue 5, so this is likely a read error; the protein given here is translated from the DNA itself. V is TRDV2 and J is TRDJ3; 7 bases are a match to TRDD3. Here the J gene was assigned by germline matching of the DNA, as TCRdb has none. Germline CDR1 GEAIGNYY, CDR2 EKD. V shed 2 bases, J shed 0 bases, and the junction held 12 bases outside the gene matches. This CDR3 has 20 amino acids. CDR3 protein: CACDIAGYPKSSWDTRQMFF. CDR3 in DNA: TGTGCCTGTGACATCGCGGGATACCCGAAAAGCTCCTGGGACACCCGACAGATGTTTTTC.

This clone was recorded a few times. One base separates it from a far larger clone, so it is likely a read error. Additional DNA sequences in this sample encode the identical CDR3. This chain joins TRDV2 and TRDJ1; 8 positions agree with TRDD3. Germline matching of the DNA provided the J gene here, since TCRdb leaves it blank. Germline assignment: CDR1 GEAIGNYY and CDR2 EKD. This CDR3 comprises 19 residues. V gave up 3 bases and J gave up 0 bases; unmatched junction bases: 17. The DNA for the CDR3 is TGTGCCTGTGACGCGCTCCCAACTGGGGGGTACTCCTACACCGATAAACTCATCTTT. It codes for CACDALPTGGYSYTDKLIF.

This clone has ten or more counts. A read error likely explains this, since a far larger clone differs by one base. Other DNA sequences in the same sample also yield this CDR3. The J gene is TRDJ2, the V gene TRDV2, with 9 nucleotides matching TRDD3. TCRdb offers no J gene call, so here the DNA was matched to germline to obtain one. This CDR3 spans 21 amino acids. The germline CDR1 and CDR2 sequences are GEAIGNYY and EKD. The DNA for the CDR3 is TGCGCCTGTGACACCTTCCTTGACTGGGGGACAAGGGCCTATTTGACAGCACAACTCTTCTTT. This encodes CACDTFLDWGTRAYLTAQLFF.

As for this clone: With only one base between it and a far larger clone, this is likely a read error. The V call is TRDV1, the J call TRDJ1; TRDD3 matches 11 bases. Assignment of the J gene here rests on matching the DNA to germline, because TCRdb gives none. CDR1 is TSWWSYY, CDR2 QGS, per germline. This CDR3 is built from 20 residues. Germline trimming cut 3 bases from V and 0 bases from J; bases unmatched to any gene: 15. CDR3 in DNA: TGTGCTCTTGGGGAGCTCTCGGAATACTGGGGGATAGGGTACACCGATAAACTCATCTTT. Translation: CALGELSEYWGIGYTDKLIF.

Note on this clone: TCRdb lists the protein of a much larger clone for this DNA, which differs at residue 4, so this is likely a read error; the protein given here is translated from the DNA itself. The V gene is TRDV2, the J gene TRDJ1; tentative D call: TRDD3 (6 bases). TCRdb gives no J gene; it was assigned here by matching the DNA to germline. This CDR3 is 16 amino acids long. Germline CDR1 GEAIGNYY, CDR2 EKD. V was trimmed by 7 bases and J by 0 bases, leaving 20 bases between them. The CDR3 DNA reads as TGTGCCTGGGGAGGTTGGGGATCCAACTACACCGATAAACTCATCTTT. Translating it yields CAWGGWGSNYTDKLIF.

In its sample, this clone was seen a few times. In the same sample, other DNA sequences code for this CDR3. The V segment is TRDV1, and no J call was made; the table's D call, TRDD3, was not checked against the DNA. The CDR3 spans 16 residues. Looked up from germline, CDR1 is TSWWSYY and CDR2 is QGS. The CDR3 region is CALGEWDLRGILGLIF. The CDR3 nucleotides are TGTGCTCTTGGGGAATGGGACCTTCGGGGGATACTGGGGCTCATCTTT.

This clone has a handful of counts. The protein that TCRdb holds for this DNA derives from a much larger clone and differs from the translated DNA at residues 4 and 6, which likely indicates a read error; the protein shown here is translated from the DNA. This sequence joins TRDV1 and TRDJ1; maybe TRDD3 (6 bases). The germline V gene has CDR1 TSWWSYY and CDR2 QGS. CDR3 size: 15 residues. Trimming left V 7 bases short and J 4 bases short, with 19 bases between. CDR3 region: CALEDIHHGGDKLIF. The CDR3 DNA follows: TGTGCTCTTGAGGACATCCACCATGGGGGCGATAAACTCATCTTT.

Comment on this clone: The protein held in TCRdb is that of a much larger clone and does not match this DNA's translation at residue 20, likely because of a read error; the protein shown is translated from the DNA. This chain connects TRDV2 to TRDJ1; 13 bases match TRDD3. TCRdb is silent on the J gene; assignment here came from matching the DNA to germline. This CDR3 is built from 26 residues. Losses at the gene ends were 1 base for V and 0 bases for J; bases not matched to a gene: 31. CDR1 and CDR2 from the germline V gene are GEAIGNYY and EKD. Here the CDR3 DNA reads TGTGCCTGTGACACACACCCCTACATACTGGGGGATACGAGGGTGCGGATTTCTAAGCACACCGATAAACTCATCTTT. Its protein product is CACDTHPYILGDTRVRISKHTDKLIF.

V gene TRDV2 combines with J gene TRDJ1; 8 nucleotides match TRDD3. Since TCRdb gives no J gene, matching the DNA to germline was used here to assign it. The CDR3 runs 16 residues. V gave up 2 bases and J gave up 1 base; unmatched junction bases: 8. Germline V CDR1 and CDR2: GEAIGNYY, EKD. The CDR3 DNA reads as TGTGCCTGTGACAGCGTACTGGGGGTTCTCACCGATAAACTCATCTTT. Its translation is CACDSVLGVLTDKLIF.

With respect to this clone: TCRdb's protein for this DNA is that of a much larger clone and differs from the translation at residue 20, likely a read error; the protein shown is the DNA translation. No J gene was called, and the V gene is TRDV3; TRDD3, the table's D call, lacks a check against the DNA. Germline CDR1 reads TVYSNPD; CDR2 reads GDNSRS (reference sequence). The CDR3 runs 21 residues. DNA of the CDR3: TGTGCCTTTTCCCCAGTTCCTACATCTCGACTACTGGGGGACCTAACCGATAAACTCACCTTT. Translated, it gives CAFSPVPTSRLLGDLTDKLTF.

This clone was picked up a small number of times. The protein in TCRdb stems from a much larger clone and differs at residue 11 from this DNA's translation, likely a read error; here the protein is translated from the DNA. The chain is built from TRDV1 and TRDJ1; 10 positions match TRDD3. TCRdb carries no J gene annotation; the J gene was assigned here by matching the DNA with germline. CDR1 and CDR2 from the germline V gene are TSWWSYY and QGS. J lost 5 bases, V lost 3 bases, and 18 bases had no gene match. CDR3 length equals 19 residues. The DNA of the CDR3 is TGTGCTCTTGGGGAGCAGGTACTGGGGGATGCCTATGCAGGGGATAAACTCATCTTT. It translates to CALGEQVLGDAYAGDKLIF.

This clone was picked up a small number of times. The protein that TCRdb holds for this DNA derives from a much larger clone and differs from the translated DNA at residue 10, which likely indicates a read error; the protein shown here is translated from the DNA. This chain connects TRDV2 to TRDJ1; 8 bases fit TRDD3. From germline, CDR1 is GEAIGNYY and CDR2 EKD. CDR3 size: 19 residues. Trimming took 0 bases from V and 0 from J; bases not matched to a gene: 14. CDR3 bases: TGTGCCTGTGACACCGTAGGTGGGGGATTCGTGGGGTACACCGATAAACTCATCTTT. Its protein is CACDTVGGGFVGYTDKLIF.

With regard to this clone: A read error likely explains why the TCRdb protein, taken from a much larger clone, differs from this DNA's translation at residue 12; the protein shown is translated from the DNA. The V call is TRDV1, the J call TRDJ1; TRDD3 matches 8 bases. Here the J gene came from matching the DNA to germline, since TCRdb omits it. This CDR3 contains 24 residues. Germline CDR1 TSWWSYY, CDR2 QGS. V dropped 0 bases and J dropped 0; count of bases not matched to a gene: 27. The CDR3 bases are TGTGCTCTTGGGGAACTAAGCCCCCCCGGTACTAGGGGATACCAGCCTTTTTACACCGATAAACTCATCTTT. As protein: CALGELSPPGTRGYQPFYTDKLIF.